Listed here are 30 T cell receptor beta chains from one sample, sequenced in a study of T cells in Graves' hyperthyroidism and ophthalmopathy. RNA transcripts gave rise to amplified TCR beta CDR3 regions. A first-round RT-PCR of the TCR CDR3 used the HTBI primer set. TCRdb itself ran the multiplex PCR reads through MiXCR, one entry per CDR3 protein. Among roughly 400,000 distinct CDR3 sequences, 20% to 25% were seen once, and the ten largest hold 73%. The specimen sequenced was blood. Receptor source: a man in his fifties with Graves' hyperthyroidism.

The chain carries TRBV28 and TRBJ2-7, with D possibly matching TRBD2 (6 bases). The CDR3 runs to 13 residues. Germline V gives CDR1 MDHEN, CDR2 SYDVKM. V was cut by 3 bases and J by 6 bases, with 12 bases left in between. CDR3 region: CASSFGQGGEQYF. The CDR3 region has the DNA TGTGCCAGCAGTTTTGGTCAGGGAGGCGAGCAGTACTTC.

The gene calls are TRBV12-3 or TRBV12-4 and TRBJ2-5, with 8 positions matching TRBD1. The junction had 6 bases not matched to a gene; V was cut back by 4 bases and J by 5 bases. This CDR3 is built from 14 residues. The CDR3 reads CASSSPGGAETQYF. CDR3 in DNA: TGTGCCAGCAGTTCCCCAGGGGGCGCGGAGACCCAGTACTTC.

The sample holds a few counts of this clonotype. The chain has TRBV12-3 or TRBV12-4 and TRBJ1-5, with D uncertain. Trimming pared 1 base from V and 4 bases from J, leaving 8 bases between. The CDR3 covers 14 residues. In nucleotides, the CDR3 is TGTGCCAGCAGTTTAGACACGAATAATCAGCCCCAGCATTTT. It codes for CASSLDTNNQPQHF.

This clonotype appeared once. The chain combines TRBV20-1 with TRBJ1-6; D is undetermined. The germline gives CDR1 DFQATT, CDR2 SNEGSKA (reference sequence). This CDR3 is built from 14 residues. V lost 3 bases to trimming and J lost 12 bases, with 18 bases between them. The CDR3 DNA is TGCAGTGCTAGGGGGTCCGACTTTATGGGACCCCTCCACTTT. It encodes CSARGSDFMGPLHF.

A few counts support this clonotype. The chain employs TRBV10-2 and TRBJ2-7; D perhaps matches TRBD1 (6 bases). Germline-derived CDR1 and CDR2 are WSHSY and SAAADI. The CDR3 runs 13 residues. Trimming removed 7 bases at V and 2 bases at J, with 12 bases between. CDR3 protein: CASNRQAAYEQYF. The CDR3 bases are TGCGCCAGCAACCGACAGGCCGCCTACGAGCAGTACTTC.

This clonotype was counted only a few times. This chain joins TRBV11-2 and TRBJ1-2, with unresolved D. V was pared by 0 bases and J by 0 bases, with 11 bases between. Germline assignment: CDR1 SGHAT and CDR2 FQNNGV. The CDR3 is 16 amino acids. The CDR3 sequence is CASSLERVKTNYGYTF. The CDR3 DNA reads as TGTGCCAGCAGCTTAGAACGGGTGAAGACTAACTATGGCTACACCTTC.

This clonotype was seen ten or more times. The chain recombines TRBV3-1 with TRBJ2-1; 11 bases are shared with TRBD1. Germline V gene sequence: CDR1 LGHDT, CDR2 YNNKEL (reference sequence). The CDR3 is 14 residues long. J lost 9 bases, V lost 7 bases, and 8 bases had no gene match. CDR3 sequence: CASTPGTGGGEQFF. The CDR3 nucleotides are TGTGCCAGCACCCCCGGGACAGGGGGGGGTGAGCAGTTCTTC.

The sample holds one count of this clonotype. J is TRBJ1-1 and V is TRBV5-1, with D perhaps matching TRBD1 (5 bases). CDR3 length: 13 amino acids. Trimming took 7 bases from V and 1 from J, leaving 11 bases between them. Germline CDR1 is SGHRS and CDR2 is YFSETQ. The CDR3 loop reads CASAPGGNTEAFF. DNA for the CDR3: TGCGCCAGCGCCCCGGGGGGGAACACTGAAGCTTTCTTT.

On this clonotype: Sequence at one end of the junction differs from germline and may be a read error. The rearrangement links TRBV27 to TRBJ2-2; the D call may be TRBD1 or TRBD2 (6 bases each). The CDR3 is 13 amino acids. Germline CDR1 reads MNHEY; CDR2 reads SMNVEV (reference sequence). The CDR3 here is CASSTGNTGGLFF. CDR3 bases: TGTGCCAGCAGTACAGGGAACACCGGGGGGCTGTTTTTT.

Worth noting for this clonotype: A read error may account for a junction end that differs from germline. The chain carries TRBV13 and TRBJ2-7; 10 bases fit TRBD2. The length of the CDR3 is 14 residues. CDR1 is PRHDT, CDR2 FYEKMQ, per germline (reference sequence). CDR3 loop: CAGSVGLAAYEQYF. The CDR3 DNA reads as TGTGCCGGCAGCGTCGGACTAGCGGCCTACGAGCAGTACTTC.

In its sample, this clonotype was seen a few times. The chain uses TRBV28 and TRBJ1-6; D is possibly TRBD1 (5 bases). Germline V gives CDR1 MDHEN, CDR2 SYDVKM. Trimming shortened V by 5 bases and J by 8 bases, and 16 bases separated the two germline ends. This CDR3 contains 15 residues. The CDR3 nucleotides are TGTGCCAGCAGTACCTCGAGGGACGGGGATTCACCCCTCCACTTT. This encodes CASSTSRDGDSPLHF.

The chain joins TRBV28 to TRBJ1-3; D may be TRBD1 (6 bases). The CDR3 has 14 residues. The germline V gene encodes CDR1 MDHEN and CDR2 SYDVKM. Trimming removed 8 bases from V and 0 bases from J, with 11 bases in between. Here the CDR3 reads CASGGHSSGNTIYF. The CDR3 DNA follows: TGTGCCAGCGGGGGACATAGCTCTGGAAACACCATATATTTT.

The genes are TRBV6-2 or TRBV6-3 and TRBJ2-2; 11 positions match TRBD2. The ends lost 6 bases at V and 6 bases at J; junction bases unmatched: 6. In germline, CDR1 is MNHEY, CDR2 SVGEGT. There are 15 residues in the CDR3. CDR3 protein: CASRFSGRASGELFF. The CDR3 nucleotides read TGTGCCAGCAGGTTTAGCGGGAGGGCCTCCGGGGAGCTGTTTTTT.

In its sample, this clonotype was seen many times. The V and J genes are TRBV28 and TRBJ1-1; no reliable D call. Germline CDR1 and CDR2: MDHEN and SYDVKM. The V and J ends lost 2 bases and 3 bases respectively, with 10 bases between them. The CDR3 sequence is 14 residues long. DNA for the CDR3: TGTGCCAGCAGTTTAGTCCACCGCTACACTGAAGCTTTCTTT. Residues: CASSLVHRYTEAFF.

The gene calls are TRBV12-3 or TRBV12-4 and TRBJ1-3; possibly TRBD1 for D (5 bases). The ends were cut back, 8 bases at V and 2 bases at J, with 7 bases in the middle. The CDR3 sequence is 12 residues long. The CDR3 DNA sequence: TGTGCCAGCGAGGGGCCTGGAAACACCATATATTTT. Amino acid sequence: CASEGPGNTIYF.

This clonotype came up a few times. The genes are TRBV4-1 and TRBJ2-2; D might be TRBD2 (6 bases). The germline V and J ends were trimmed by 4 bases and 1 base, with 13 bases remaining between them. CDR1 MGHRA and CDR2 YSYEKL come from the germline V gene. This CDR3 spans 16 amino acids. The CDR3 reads CASSLASGLNTGELFF. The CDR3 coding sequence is TGCGCCAGCAGCCTCGCCTCGGGACTGAACACCGGGGAGCTGTTTTTT.

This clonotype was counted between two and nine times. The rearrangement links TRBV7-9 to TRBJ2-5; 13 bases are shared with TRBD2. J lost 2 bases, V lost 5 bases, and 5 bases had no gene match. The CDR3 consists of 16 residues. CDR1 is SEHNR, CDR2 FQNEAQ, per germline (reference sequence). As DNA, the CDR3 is TGTGCCAGCAGCCCTCCGGGACTAGCGGGGCAAGAGACCCAGTACTTC. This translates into CASSPPGLAGQETQYF.

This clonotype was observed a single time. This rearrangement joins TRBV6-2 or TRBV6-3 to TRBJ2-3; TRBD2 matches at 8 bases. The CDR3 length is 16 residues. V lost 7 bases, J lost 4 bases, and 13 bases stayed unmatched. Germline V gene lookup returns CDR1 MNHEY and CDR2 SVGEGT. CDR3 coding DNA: TGTGCCAGCACCCGGGGTAGCGGGATTAGCCCAGATACGCAGTATTTT. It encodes CASTRGSGISPDTQYF.

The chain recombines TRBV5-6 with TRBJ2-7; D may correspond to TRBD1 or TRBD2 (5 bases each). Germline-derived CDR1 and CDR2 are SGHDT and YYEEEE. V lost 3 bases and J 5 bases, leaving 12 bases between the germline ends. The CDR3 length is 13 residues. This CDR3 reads CASSWDEGDEQYF. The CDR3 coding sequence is TGTGCCAGCAGCTGGGACGAGGGAGACGAGCAGTACTTC.

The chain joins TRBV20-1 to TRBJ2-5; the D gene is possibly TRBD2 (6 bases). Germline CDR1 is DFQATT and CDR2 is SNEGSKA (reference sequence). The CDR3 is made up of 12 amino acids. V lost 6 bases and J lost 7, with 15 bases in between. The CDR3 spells CSAALAQSTQYF. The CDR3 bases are TGCAGTGCGGCTCTAGCGCAGTCGACCCAGTACTTC.

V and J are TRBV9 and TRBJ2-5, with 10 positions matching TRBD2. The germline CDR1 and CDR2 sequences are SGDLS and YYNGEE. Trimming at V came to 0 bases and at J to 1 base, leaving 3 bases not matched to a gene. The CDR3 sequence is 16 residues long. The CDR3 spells CASSVASGRGQETQYF. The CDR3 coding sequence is TGTGCCAGCAGCGTAGCTAGCGGGAGAGGCCAAGAGACCCAGTACTTC.

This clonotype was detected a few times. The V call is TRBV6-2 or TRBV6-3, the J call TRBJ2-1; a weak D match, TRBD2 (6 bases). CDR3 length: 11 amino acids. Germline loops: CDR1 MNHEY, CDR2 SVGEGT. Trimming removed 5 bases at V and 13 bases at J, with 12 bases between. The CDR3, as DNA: TGTGCCAGCAGTAGGAGGGGCAGTCAGTTCTTC. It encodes CASSRRGSQFF.

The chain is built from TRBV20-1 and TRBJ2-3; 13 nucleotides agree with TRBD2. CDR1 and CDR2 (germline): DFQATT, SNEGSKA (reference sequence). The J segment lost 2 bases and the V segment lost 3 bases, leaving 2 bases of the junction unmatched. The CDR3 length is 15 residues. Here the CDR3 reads CSASGTSGDTDTQYF. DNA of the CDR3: TGCAGTGCTAGTGGGACTAGCGGGGACACAGATACGCAGTATTTT.

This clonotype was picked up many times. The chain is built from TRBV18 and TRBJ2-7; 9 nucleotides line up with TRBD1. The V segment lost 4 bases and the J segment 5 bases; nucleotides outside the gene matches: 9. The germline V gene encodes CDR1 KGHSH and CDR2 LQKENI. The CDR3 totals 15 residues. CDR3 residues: CASSQGQGMVHEQYF. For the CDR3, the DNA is TGTGCCAGCTCACAGGGACAGGGAATGGTCCACGAGCAGTACTTC.

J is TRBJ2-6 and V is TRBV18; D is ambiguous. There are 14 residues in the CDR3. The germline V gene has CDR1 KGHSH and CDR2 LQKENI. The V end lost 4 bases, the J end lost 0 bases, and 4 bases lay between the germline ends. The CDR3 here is CASSQDSGANVLTF. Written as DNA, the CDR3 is TGTGCCAGCTCACAAGACTCTGGGGCCAACGTCCTGACTTTC. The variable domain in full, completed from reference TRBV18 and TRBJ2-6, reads NAGVMQNPRHLVRRRGQEARLRCSPMKGHSHVYWYRQLPEEGLKFMVYLQKENIIDESGMPKERFSAEFPKEGPSILRIQQVVRGDSAAYFCASSQDSGANVLTFGAGSRLTVL.

DNA for the CDR3: TGTGCCACCAGTGATTCGAACAGGGTGGGCCAGCCCCAGCATTTT. Amino acids: CATSDSNRVGQPQHF. This chain links TRBV24-1 with TRBJ1-5, with D possibly being TRBD1 (6 bases). Trimming took 2 bases from V and 7 from J, leaving 14 bases between them. Germline V gene sequence: CDR1 KGHDR, CDR2 SFDVKD. The CDR3 is made up of 15 amino acids.

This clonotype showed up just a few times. The CDR3 region is CASSLVAGVDTQYF. The CDR3, as DNA: TGCGCCAGCAGCTTGGTAGCGGGAGTCGATACGCAGTATTTT. V gene TRBV5-1 combines with J gene TRBJ2-3; 9 bases line up with TRBD2. This CDR3 contains 14 residues. Germline-derived CDR1 and CDR2 are SGHRS and YFSETQ. Trimming took 0 bases from V and 6 from J; bases not matched to a gene: 2.

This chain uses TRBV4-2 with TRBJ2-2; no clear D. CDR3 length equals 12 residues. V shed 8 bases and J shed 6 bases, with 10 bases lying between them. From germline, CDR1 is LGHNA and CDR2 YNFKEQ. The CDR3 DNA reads TGTGCCAGCGGCAATGAGCCCGGGGAGCTGTTTTTT. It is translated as CASGNEPGELFF.

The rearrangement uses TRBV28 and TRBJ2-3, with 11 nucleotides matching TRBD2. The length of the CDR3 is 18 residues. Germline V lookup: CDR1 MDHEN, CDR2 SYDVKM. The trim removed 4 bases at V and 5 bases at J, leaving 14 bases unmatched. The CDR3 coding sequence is TGTGCCAGCAGTTCTCGACTAGCGGGACCTCTGGGGGGAGATACGCAGTATTTT. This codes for CASSSRLAGPLGGDTQYF.

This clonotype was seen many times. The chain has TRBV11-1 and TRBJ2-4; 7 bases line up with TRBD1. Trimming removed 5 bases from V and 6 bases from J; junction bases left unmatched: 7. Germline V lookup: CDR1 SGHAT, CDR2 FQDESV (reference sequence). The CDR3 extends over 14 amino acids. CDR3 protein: CASSGDSGGNIQYF. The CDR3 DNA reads TGTGCCAGCAGCGGGGACAGTGGTGGAAACATTCAGTACTTC.